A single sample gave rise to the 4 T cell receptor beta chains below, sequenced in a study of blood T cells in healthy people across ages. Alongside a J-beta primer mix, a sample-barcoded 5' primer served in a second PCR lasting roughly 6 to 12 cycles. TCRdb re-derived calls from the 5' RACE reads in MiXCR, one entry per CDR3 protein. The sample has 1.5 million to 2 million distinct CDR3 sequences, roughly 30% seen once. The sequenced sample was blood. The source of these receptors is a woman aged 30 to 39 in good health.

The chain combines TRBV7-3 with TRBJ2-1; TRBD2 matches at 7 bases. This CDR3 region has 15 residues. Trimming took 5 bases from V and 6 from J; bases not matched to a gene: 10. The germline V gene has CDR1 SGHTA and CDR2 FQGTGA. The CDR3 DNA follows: TGTGCCAGCAGCCCAGCGGGAAAGAAGGCCAATGAGCAGTTCTTC. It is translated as CASSPAGKKANEQFF.

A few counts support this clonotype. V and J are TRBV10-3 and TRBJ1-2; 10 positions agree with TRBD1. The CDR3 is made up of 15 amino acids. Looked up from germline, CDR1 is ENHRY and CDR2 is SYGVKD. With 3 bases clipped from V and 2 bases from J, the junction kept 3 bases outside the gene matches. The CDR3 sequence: CAISEGTGVNYGYTF. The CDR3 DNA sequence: TGTGCCATCAGTGAAGGGACAGGGGTCAACTATGGCTACACCTTC.

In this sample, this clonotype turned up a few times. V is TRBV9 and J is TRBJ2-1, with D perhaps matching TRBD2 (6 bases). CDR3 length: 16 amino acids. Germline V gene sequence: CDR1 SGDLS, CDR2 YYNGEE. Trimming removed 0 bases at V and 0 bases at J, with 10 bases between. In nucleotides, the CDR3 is TGTGCCAGCAGCGTAGGAGGAGCGGGCTCCTACAATGAGCAGTTCTTC. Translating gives CASSVGGAGSYNEQFF. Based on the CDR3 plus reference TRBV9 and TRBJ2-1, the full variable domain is DSGVTQTPKHLITATGQRVTLRCSPRSGDLSVYWYQQSLDQGLQFLIQYYNGEERAKGNILERFSAQQFPDLHSELNLSSLELGDSALYFCASSVGGAGSYNEQFFGPGTRLTVL.

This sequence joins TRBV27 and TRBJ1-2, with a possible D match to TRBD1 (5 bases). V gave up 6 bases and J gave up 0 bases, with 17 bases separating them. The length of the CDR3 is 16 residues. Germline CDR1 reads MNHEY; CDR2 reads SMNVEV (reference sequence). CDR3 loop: CASSRSGGLANYGYTF. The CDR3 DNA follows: TGTGCCAGCAGCCGCTCGGGGGGACTTGCTAACTATGGCTACACCTTC.